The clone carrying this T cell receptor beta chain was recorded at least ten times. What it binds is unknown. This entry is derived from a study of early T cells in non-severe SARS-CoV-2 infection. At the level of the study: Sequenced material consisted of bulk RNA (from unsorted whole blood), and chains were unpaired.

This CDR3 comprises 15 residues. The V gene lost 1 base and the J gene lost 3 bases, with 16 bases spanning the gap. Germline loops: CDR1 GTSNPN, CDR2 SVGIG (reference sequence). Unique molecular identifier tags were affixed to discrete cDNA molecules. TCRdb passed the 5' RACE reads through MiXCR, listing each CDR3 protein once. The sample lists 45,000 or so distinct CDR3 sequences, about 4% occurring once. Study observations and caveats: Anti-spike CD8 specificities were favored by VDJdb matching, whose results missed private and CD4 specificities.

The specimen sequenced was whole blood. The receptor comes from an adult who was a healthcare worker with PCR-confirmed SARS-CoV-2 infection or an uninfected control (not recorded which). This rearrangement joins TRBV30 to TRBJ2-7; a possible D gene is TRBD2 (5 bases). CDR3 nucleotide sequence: TGTGCCTGGAGTGCACGAGCGGTAAGAAGCTACGAGCAGTACTTC. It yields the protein CAWSARAVRSYEQYF.